The 8 T cell receptor beta chains below were found in one sample sequenced in a study of cytomegalovirus exposure and HLA in healthy donors. 13 Jbeta primers and 60 Vbeta primers were used for the PCR. Profiling relied on immunoSEQ multiplex PCR, and the TCRdb table lists in-frame clones only, not all of them. The sample holds roughly 150,000 clones; approximately 70% are singletons and the top ten take 5.4%. The sequenced sample consisted of PBMCs. These receptors came from a woman younger than 30 in good health and CMV-seropositive.

The rearrangement uses TRBV15 and TRBJ2-1, with 9 bases fitting TRBD2. CDR3 length: 16 residues. The V gene end was trimmed by 5 bases and the J gene end by 6 bases; junction bases not matched to a gene: 11. The germline V gene encodes CDR1 LNHNV and CDR2 YYDKDF (reference sequence). The CDR3 spells CATSGLASGVINEQFF. CDR3 coding DNA: TGTGCCACCAGCGGGCTTGCTAGCGGGGTTATCAATGAGCAGTTCTTC.

This rearrangement joins TRBV6-5 to TRBJ1-2; 7 bases map to TRBD1. The ends lost 5 bases at V and 4 bases at J; junction bases unmatched: 4. In germline, CDR1 is MNHEY, CDR2 SVGAGI. The length of the CDR3 is 13 residues. CDR3 bases: TGTGCCAGCAGTCCGGACAGGATCTATGGCTACACCTTC. As protein: CASSPDRIYGYTF.

This clone was observed once. This chain uses TRBV30 with TRBJ2-2; 9 bases line up with TRBD2. Germline CDR1 reads GTSNPN; CDR2 reads SVGIG (reference sequence). J lost 5 bases, V lost 5 bases, and 12 bases had no gene match. There are 16 residues in the CDR3. The CDR3 loop reads CAWLEERGAKTGELFF. CDR3 coding DNA: TGTGCCTGGCTAGAGGAGCGGGGGGCCAAAACCGGGGAGCTGTTTTTT.

This sequence joins TRBV5-6 and TRBJ2-5; 7 nucleotides agree with TRBD1. The V segment lost 4 bases and the J segment 11 bases; nucleotides outside the gene matches: 11. The CDR3 consists of 13 residues. Germline loops: CDR1 SGHDT, CDR2 YYEEEE. CDR3: CASSLDRAGEQYF. Written as DNA, the CDR3 is TGTGCCAGCAGCCTAGACAGGGCTGGAGAGCAGTACTTC. Full variable domain (outside the CDR3, taken from reference TRBV5-6 and TRBJ2-5): DAGVTQSPTHLIKTRGQQVTLRCSPKSGHDTVSWYQQALGQGPQFIFQYYEEEERQRGNFPDRFSGHQFPNYSSELNVNALLLGDSALYLCASSLDRAGEQYFGPGTRLLVL.

This clone came up a few times. The chain uses TRBV27 and TRBJ2-7; 7 bases line up with TRBD1. CDR3 size: 13 residues. Germline V CDR1 and CDR2: MNHEY, SMNVEV (reference sequence). The J segment lost 3 bases and the V segment lost 3 bases, leaving 2 bases of the junction unmatched. The CDR3 spells CASSFRGRYEQYF. CDR3 DNA: TGTGCCAGCAGTTTTAGGGGGCGCTACGAGCAGTACTTC.

This clone was counted once. The chain employs TRBV2 and TRBJ2-2; D is unclear. The CDR3 loop spans 13 amino acids. Germline V gene data show CDR1 as SNHLY and CDR2 as FYNNEI. V was clipped by 1 base and J by 6 bases, with 6 bases between them. CDR3 in DNA: TGTGCCAGCAGTGAAGTGGCAGCCGGGGAGCTGTTTTTT. Its protein product is CASSEVAAGELFF.

This chain links TRBV7-9 with TRBJ1-1; D possibly corresponds to TRBD1 (5 bases). Trimming shortened V by 5 bases and J by 0 bases, and 10 bases separated the two germline ends. Germline values: CDR1 SEHNR, CDR2 FQNEAQ (reference sequence). The CDR3 loop spans 14 amino acids. The CDR3 nucleotides are TGTGCCAGCAGCCCGCAGACAGTGAACACTGAAGCTTTCTTT. Amino acid sequence: CASSPQTVNTEAFF.

This rearrangement joins TRBV9 to TRBJ2-5; 14 bases fit TRBD2. Losses at the gene ends were 4 bases for V and 4 bases for J; bases not matched to a gene: 3. The germline CDR1 and CDR2 sequences are SGDLS and YYNGEE. The CDR3 totals 15 residues. CDR3 sequence reads: CASSRTSGGRETQYF. DNA of the CDR3: TGTGCCAGCAGCCGGACTAGCGGGGGGCGAGAGACCCAGTACTTC.